The TCR beta chain described here comes from a study of beta chain features in type 1 diabetes. On the study more broadly: Summed over all samples, the examined sorted cells came to 85 million to 140 million.

General study points: Among all four CD4+ subsets, Type 1 diabetes patients had TCRB CDR3s that were moderately but significantly shorter.

The study reverse transcribed the entire isolated RNA, so it sequenced expressed TCRB transcripts. Using immunoSEQ multiplex PCR, the repertoire was profiled, and TCRdb retains in-frame clones only, with some absent. Of fewer than 400,000 clones in the sample, 9.3% were seen once. This clone was picked up a small number of times. The antigen remains undetermined. The CDR3 has 14 amino acids. The V gene's germline CDR1 is SGHNT and CDR2 YYREEE (reference sequence). The V and J ends lost 4 bases and 0 bases respectively, with 5 bases between them. The rearrangement joins TRBV5-4 to TRBJ1-6; unclear D gene. The material sequenced was central memory CD4+ T cells from blood. The source of this sequence is a man aged 25 to 40 with type 1 diabetes. The CDR3 DNA is TGTGCCAGCAGCATTGACTCCTATAATTCACCCCTCCACTTT. It specifies CASSIDSYNSPLHF.